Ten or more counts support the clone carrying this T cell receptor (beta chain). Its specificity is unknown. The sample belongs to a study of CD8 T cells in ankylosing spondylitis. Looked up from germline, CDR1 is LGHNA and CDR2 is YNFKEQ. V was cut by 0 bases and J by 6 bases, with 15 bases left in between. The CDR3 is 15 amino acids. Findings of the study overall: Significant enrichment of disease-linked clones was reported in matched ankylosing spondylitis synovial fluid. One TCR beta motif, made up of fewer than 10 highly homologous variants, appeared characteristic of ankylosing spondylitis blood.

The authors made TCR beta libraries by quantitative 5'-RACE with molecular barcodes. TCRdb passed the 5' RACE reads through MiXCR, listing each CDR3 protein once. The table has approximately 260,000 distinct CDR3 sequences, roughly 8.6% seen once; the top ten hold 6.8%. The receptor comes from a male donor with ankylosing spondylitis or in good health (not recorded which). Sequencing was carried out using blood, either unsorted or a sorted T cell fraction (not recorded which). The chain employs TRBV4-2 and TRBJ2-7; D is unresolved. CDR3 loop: CASSQDQTELSEQYF. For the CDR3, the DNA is TGTGCCAGCAGCCAAGACCAGACGGAGTTAAGCGAGCAGTACTTC.